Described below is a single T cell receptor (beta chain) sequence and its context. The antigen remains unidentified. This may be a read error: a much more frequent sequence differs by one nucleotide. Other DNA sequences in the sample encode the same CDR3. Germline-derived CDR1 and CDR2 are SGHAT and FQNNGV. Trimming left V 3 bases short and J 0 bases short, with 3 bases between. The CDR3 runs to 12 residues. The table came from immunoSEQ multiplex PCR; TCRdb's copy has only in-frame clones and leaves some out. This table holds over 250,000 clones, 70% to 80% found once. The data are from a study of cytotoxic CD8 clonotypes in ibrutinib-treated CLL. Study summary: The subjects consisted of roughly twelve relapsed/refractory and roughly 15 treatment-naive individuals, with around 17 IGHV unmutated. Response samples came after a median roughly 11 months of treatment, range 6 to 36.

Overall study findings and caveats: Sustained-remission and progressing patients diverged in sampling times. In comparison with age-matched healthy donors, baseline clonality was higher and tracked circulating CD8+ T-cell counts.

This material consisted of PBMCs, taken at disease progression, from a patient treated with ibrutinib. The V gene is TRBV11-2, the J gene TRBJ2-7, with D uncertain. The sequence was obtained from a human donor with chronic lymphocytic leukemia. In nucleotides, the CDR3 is TGTGCCAGCAGCTTGGGCTCCTACGAGCAGTACTTC. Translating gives CASSLGSYEQYF.